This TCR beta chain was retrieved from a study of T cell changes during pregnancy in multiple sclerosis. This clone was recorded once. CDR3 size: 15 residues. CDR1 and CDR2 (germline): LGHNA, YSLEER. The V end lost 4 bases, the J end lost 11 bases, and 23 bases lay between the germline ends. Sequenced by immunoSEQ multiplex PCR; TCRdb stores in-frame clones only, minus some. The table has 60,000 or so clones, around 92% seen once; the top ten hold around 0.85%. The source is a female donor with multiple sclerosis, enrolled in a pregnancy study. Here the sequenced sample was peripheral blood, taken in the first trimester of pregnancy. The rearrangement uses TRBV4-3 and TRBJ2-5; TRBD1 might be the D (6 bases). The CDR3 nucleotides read TGCGCCAGCAGCCTCCCCCCCCGACAGGTTCCCCCACAGTACTTC. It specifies CASSLPPRQVPPQYF.